This T cell receptor (beta chain) was identified in a study of T cells in Graves' hyperthyroidism and ophthalmopathy. Trimming removed 5 bases from V and 11 bases from J, with 13 bases in between. Germline V CDR1 and CDR2: KGHSH, LQKENI. This CDR3 is 12 amino acids long. RNA transcripts yielded amplified TCR beta CDR3 regions. The HTBI primer set served for first-round RT-PCR of the TCR CDR3. TCRdb re-derived calls from the multiplex PCR reads in MiXCR, one entry per CDR3 protein. This sample has fewer than 650,000 distinct CDR3 sequences, with about 14% found just once. This clonotype occurred a few times.

The specimen was blood. The clonotype comes from a woman younger than 30 with Graves' ophthalmopathy. The V gene is TRBV18, the J gene TRBJ1-5; possibly TRBD1 for D (5 bases). CDR3 nucleotide sequence: TGTGCCAGCTCAACCAATCAGGGTACCCAGCATTTT. It yields the protein CASSTNQGTQHF.